What follows is one T cell receptor (beta chain) and its context. Regarding time point: baseline, week 1 (first vaccination visit). Treatment: pre-vaccination baseline after standard-of-care therapy. Germline CDR1 SGHNT, CDR2 YENEEA. V dropped 2 bases and J dropped 5; count of bases not matched to a gene: 9. CDR3 length: 16 amino acids. This specimen comes from a study of a mutant IDH1 vaccine in newly diagnosed glioma. TCRdb's table, derived via immunoSEQ multiplex PCR, lists solely in-frame clones and lacks some. The sample includes 15,000 to 20,000 clones, roughly 80% of them seen just once. The chain combines TRBV11-3 with TRBJ2-1; 7 bases are shared with TRBD2. The TCR was taken from a man aged 35 to 55 with glioma. The sequenced sample was PBMCs, obtained from a glioma patient treated with radiotherapy, temozolomide or both. The CDR3 coding sequence is TGTGCCAGCAGCTTACTCTCTAGCGGAGGCGACAATGAGCAGTTCTTC. This encodes CASSLLSSGGDNEQFF.